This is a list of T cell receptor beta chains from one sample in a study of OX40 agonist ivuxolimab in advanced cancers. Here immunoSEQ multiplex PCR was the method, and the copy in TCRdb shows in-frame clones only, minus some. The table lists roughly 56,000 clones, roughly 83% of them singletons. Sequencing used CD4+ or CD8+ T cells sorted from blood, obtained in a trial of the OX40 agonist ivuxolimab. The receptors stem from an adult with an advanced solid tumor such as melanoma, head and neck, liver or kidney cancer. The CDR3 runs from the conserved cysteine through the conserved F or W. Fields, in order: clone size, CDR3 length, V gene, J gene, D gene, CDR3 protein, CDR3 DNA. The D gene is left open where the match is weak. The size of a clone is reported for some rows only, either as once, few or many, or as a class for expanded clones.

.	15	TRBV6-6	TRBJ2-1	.	CASSPNRLALDEQFF	TGTGCCAGCAGCCCCAATCGGCTAGCTCTCGATGAGCAGTTCTTC
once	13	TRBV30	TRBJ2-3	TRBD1	CASHRGSTDTQYF	TGTGCCTCCCACAGGGGAAGCACAGATACGCAGTATTTT
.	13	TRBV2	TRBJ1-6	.	CASKGPYNSPLHF	TGTGCCAGCAAGGGCCCCTATAATTCACCCCTCCACTTT
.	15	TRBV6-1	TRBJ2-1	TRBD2	CASMSGRGGHHEQFF	TGTGCCAGCATGAGTGGGCGGGGGGGCCATCATGAGCAGTTCTTC
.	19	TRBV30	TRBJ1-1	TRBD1	CAWIVGTAQLGLMNTEAFF	TGTGCCTGGATAGTCGGGACAGCCCAACTAGGGCTCATGAACACTGAAGCTTTCTTT
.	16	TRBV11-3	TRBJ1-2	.	CASSFSGGGRDYGYTF	TGTGCCAGCAGCTTCTCCGGCGGGGGGCGCGACTATGGCTACACCTTC
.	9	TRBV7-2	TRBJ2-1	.	CASSLRSIF	TGTGCCAGCAGCTTAAGGTCAATCTTC
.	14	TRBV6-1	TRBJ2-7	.	CASRVGASSLEQYF	TGTGCCAGCAGGGTGGGAGCGTCATCTCTCGAGCAGTACTTC
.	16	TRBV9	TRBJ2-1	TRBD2	CASSVSGGAVHNEQFF	TGTGCCAGCAGCGTTAGCGGGGGGGCGGTCCACAATGAGCAGTTCTTC
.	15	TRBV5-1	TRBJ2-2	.	CASSSGSENTGELFF	TGCGCCAGCAGCTCCGGGTCTGAGAACACCGGGGAGCTGTTTTTT
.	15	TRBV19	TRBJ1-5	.	CASSIGFGGNQPQHF	TGTGCCAGTAGTATTGGGTTTGGAGGGAATCAGCCCCAGCATTTT
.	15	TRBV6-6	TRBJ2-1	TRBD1	CASSRGQGSYNEQFF	TGTGCCAGCAGCCGGGGACAGGGATCCTACAATGAGCAGTTCTTC
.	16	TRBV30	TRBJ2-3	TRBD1	CAWMKGTGAHTDTQYF	TGTGCCTGGATGAAAGGTACAGGGGCGCACACAGATACGCAGTATTTT
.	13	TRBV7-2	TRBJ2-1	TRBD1	CASAGQGYNEQFF	TGTGCCAGCGCTGGACAGGGGTACAATGAGCAGTTCTTC
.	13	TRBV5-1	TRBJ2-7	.	CASSLGSRYEQYF	TGCGCCAGCAGCTTGGGGAGCCGCTACGAGCAGTACTTC
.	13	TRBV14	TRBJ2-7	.	CASSQVTTYEQYF	TGTGCCAGCAGCCAAGTGACTACCTACGAGCAGTACTTC
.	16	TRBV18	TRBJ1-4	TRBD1	CASSPPRQGPNEKLFF	TGTGCCAGCTCACCGCCCCGACAGGGGCCAAATGAAAAACTGTTTTTT
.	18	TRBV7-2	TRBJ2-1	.	CASSLRLGVGVSYNEQFF	TGTGCCAGCAGCTTACGTCTGGGGGTTGGCGTCTCCTACAATGAGCAGTTCTTC
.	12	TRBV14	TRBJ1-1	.	CASSQVGVQAFF	TGTGCCAGCAGCCAAGTTGGGGTTCAAGCTTTCTTT
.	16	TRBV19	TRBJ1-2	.	CASSIRRDAANYGYTF	TGTGCCAGTAGTATCCGCAGGGATGCGGCTAACTATGGCTACACCTTC
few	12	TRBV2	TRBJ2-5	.	CASRDYLETQYF	TGTGCCAGCAGGGACTACTTGGAGACCCAGTACTTC
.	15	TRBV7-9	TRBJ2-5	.	CASSSGSGEGETQYF	TGTGCCAGCAGCTCAGGGTCAGGGGAGGGAGAGACCCAGTACTTC
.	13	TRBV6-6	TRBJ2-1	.	CASSLQQGYEQFF	TGTGCCAGCAGCCTCCAACAGGGATATGAGCAGTTCTTC
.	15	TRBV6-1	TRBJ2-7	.	CASTAEDQGGYEQYF	TGTGCCAGCACTGCAGAGGATCAGGGGGGATACGAGCAGTACTTC
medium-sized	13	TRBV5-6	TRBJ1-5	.	CASSPGPNQPQHF	TGTGCCAGCAGCCCGGGGCCAAATCAGCCCCAGCATTTT
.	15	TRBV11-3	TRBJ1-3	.	CASSHVGISGNTIYF	TGTGCCAGCAGCCACGTTGGGATCTCTGGAAACACCATATATTTT
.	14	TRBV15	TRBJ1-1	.	CATSRSTLNTEAFF	TGTGCCACCAGCAGATCGACTTTAAACACTGAAGCTTTCTTT
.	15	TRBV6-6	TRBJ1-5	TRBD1	CASSRGQGTNQPQHF	TGTGCCAGCAGCCGGGGACAGGGGACCAATCAGCCCCAGCATTTT
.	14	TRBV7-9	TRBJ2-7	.	CASSLGQKTYEQYF	TGTGCCAGCAGCTTAGGCCAGAAGACTTACGAGCAGTACTTC